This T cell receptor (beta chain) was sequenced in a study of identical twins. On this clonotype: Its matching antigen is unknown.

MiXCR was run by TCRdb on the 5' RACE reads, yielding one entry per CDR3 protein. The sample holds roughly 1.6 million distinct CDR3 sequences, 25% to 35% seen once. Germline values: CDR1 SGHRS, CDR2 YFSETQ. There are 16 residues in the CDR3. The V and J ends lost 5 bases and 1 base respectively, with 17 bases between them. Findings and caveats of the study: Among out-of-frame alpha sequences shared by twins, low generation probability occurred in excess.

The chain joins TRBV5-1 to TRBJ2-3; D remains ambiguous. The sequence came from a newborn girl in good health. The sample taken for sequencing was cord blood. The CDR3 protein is CASSPIPGEGTDTQYF. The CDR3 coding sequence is TGCGCCAGCAGTCCCATTCCAGGAGAAGGCACAGATACGCAGTATTTT.